Given below is one T cell receptor beta chain in context. Its antigen is currently unknown. The CDR3 loop spans 14 amino acids. Trimming shortened V by 5 bases and J by 5 bases, and 19 bases separated the two germline ends. Germline V gene data show CDR1 as GTSNPN and CDR2 as SVGIG (reference sequence). This record comes from a study of CD8 T cells in Susac syndrome. Regarding the study as a whole: As the study acknowledged, the number of individuals who were part of its TCR sequencing and HLA analysis was relatively small.

CD8+ and CD4+ T cells from blood underwent TCR beta sequencing. Multiple sclerosis controls were treatment-naive patients with stable or active relapsing-remitting disease. It was with random hexamers that 0.5 to 1 ug RNA was reverse transcribed. TCRdb analysed the immunoSEQ multiplex PCR reads with MiXCR anew, one entry per CDR3 protein. The sample has 250,000 to 300,000 distinct CDR3 sequences; 75% to 90% are singletons. This clonotype was sampled from a human donor with multiple sclerosis. The material sequenced was CD8+ T cells from PBMCs. The V gene is TRBV30, the J gene TRBJ2-7; tentatively, D is TRBD1 (6 bases). In nucleotides, the CDR3 is TGTGCCTGGTGGGCCCCCCAGGGGACCCACGAGCAGTACTTC. It codes for CAWWAPQGTHEQYF.